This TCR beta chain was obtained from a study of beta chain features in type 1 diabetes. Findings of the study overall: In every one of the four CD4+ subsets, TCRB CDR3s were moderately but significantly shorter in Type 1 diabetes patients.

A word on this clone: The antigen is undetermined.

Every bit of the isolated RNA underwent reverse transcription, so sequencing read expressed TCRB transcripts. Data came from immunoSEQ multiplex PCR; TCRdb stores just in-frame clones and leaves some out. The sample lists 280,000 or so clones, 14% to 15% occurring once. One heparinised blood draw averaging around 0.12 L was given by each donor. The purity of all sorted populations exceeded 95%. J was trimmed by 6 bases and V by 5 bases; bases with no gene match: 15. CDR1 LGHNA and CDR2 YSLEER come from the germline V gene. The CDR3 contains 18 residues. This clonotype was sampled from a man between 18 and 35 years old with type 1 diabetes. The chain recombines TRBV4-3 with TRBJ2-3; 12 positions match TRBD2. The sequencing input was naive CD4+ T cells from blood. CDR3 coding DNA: TGCGCCAGCAGCGCCCCGAGTTCTAGCGGGGGGGTCTCGGATACGCAGTATTTT. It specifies CASSAPSSSGGVSDTQYF.